These 8 T cell receptor beta chains were all obtained from the same sample, sequenced in a study of blood T cell repertoires in COVID-19. Repertoires were generated with immunoSEQ multiplex PCR, while TCRdb's copy carries only in-frame clones and drops some. The sample records 70,000 to 90,000 clones, 70% to 80% being singletons. Sample: peripheral blood. The receptors were sampled from a human donor in a cohort sampled during active COVID-19.

The chain carries TRBV28 and TRBJ1-4; D not resolved. V was pared by 6 bases and J by 0 bases, with 17 bases between. Germline assignment: CDR1 MDHEN and CDR2 SYDVKM. The CDR3 has 17 residues. The CDR3 loop reads CASRRGGWYATNEKLFF. For the CDR3, the DNA is TGTGCCAGCAGGCGCGGCGGGTGGTACGCAACTAATGAAAAACTGTTTTTT.

This sequence joins TRBV5-1 and TRBJ2-3, with 8 nucleotides matching TRBD2. This CDR3 contains 14 residues. J lost 2 bases, V lost 3 bases, and 2 bases had no gene match. CDR1 and CDR2 from the germline V gene are SGHRS and YFSETQ. The CDR3: CASSSGLATDTQYF. CDR3 bases: TGCGCCAGCAGCTCCGGACTAGCCACAGATACGCAGTATTTT.

The rearrangement uses TRBV5-5 and TRBJ2-7; maybe TRBD1 (5 bases). The CDR3 totals 13 residues. Trimming left V 4 bases short and J 3 bases short, with 11 bases between. Germline V gives CDR1 SGHKS, CDR2 YYEKEE (reference sequence). The CDR3 is CASSPDNIYEQYF. CDR3 DNA: TGTGCCAGCAGCCCGGACAATATCTACGAGCAGTACTTC.

With regard to this clone: Different DNA sequences within this sample yield the same CDR3. The CDR3: CASSPTSGRVGEQFF. The CDR3 DNA reads as TGTGCCAGCTCCCCCACTAGCGGGAGGGTCGGTGAGCAGTTCTTC. The chain combines TRBV18 with TRBJ2-1; 13 positions match TRBD2. CDR3 length equals 15 residues. The ends lost 6 bases at V and 9 bases at J; junction bases unmatched: 8. Germline values: CDR1 KGHSH, CDR2 LQKENI. Using reference TRBV18 and TRBJ2-1 for the parts outside the CDR3, the full variable domain is NAGVMQNPRHLVRRRGQEARLRCSPMKGHSHVYWYRQLPEEGLKFMVYLQKENIIDESGMPKERFSAEFPKEGPSILRIQQVVRGDSAAYFCASSPTSGRVGEQFFGPGTRLTVL.

V is TRBV7-8 and J is TRBJ2-3; 7 bases agree with TRBD1. V dropped 5 bases and J dropped 0; count of bases not matched to a gene: 8. The CDR3 is made up of 16 amino acids. Germline-derived CDR1 and CDR2 are SGHVS and FQNEAQ. In DNA form, the CDR3 reads TGTGCCAGCAGCGAGTACGGACAGGCTAGCACAGATACGCAGTATTTT. Protein sequence: CASSEYGQASTDTQYF.

This chain connects TRBV18 to TRBJ2-7; tentatively, D is TRBD2 (6 bases). V dropped 0 bases and J dropped 13 bases, with 22 bases sitting between them. Germline V gives CDR1 KGHSH, CDR2 LQKENI. This CDR3 is 15 amino acids long. CDR3 region: CASSPPGLSGVAHYF. In DNA form, the CDR3 reads TGTGCCAGCTCACCACCCGGGCTATCGGGAGTTGCTCACTACTTC.

This clone has a handful of counts. The chain couples TRBV27 to TRBJ2-7, with 7 nucleotides matching TRBD2. The CDR3 loop spans 16 amino acids. Losses at the gene ends were 1 base for V and 12 bases for J; bases not matched to a gene: 18. The germline CDR1 and CDR2 sequences are MNHEY and SMNVEV (reference sequence). CDR3 sequence (DNA): TGTGCCAGCAGTTTATACAGGACACCTAGGGAGGGAGGAGTGTACTTC. Translated: CASSLYRTPREGGVYF.

V and J are TRBV19 and TRBJ2-3; tentative D call: TRBD2 (6 bases). CDR3 length: 15 residues. Trimming removed 4 bases from V and 0 bases from J, with 11 bases in between. In germline, CDR1 is LNHDA, CDR2 SQIVND (reference sequence). CDR3 sequence: CASSNRGASTDTQYF. As DNA, the CDR3 is TGTGCCAGTAGTAATCGCGGGGCTAGCACAGATACGCAGTATTTT.